This paragraph reports one T cell receptor beta chain. This entry comes from a study of blood T cell repertoires in COVID-19. About the research overall: Samples of COVID-19 (acute and convalescent) were obtained from the United States, Italy and Spain.

The table came from immunoSEQ multiplex PCR; TCRdb's copy has only in-frame clones and leaves some out. The repertoire has some 150,000 clones, roughly nine tenths of them found once; the top ten carry approximately 15%. Germline CDR1 is LGHDT and CDR2 is YNNKEL (reference sequence). The CDR3 runs 16 residues. Trimming cost V 1 base and J 3 bases; bases outside gene matches: 5. This TCR was sampled from a woman in her thirties or forties with acute or convalescent COVID-19. The sample consisted of peripheral blood. The chain carries TRBV3-1 (or the pseudogene TRBV3-2) and TRBJ2-1; 8 bases align to TRBD2. CDR3 loop: CASSQGPSGYYNEQFF. The CDR3 DNA follows: TGTGCCAGCAGCCAAGGGCCTAGCGGGTACTACAATGAGCAGTTCTTC.